This T cell receptor (beta chain) is from a study of cytomegalovirus exposure and HLA in healthy donors. Overall study: Roughly 180 million T cells yielded roughly 100 million unique TCR beta sequences, as an earlier analysis found.

13 Jbeta primers and 60 Vbeta primers were used for the PCR. Profiling relied on immunoSEQ multiplex PCR, and the TCRdb table lists in-frame clones only, not all of them. The sample includes about 73,000 clones, under 80% of them seen just once. As for this clone: Its specificity is unknown.

Study-wide results and caveats: The study designated fewer than 200 TCR beta chains cytomegalovirus-associated. Some public TCRs appeared in many individuals, while most sequences were rare.

The TCR originated in a woman aged 50 to 60 in good health and CMV-seropositive. The sequencing input was PBMCs.

The CDR3 loop reads CASQTLTGQIGAGELFF. The CDR3 nucleotides are TGCGCCAGCCAAACCCTAACGGGACAAATAGGTGCCGGGGAGCTGTTTTTT. The chain carries TRBV5-1 and TRBJ2-2; tentative D call: TRBD1 (6 bases). The CDR3 runs to 17 residues. Germline V lookup: CDR1 SGHRS, CDR2 YFSETQ. Trimming took off 7 bases at V and 6 bases at J, with 25 bases between the two ends.